Detailed here is one TCR beta chain. The antigen is not known. The data belong to a study of CD8+ T cells in alopecia areata. Broader study findings: Uncertainty remains about how baseline CD8+ expansion links to response, with one nonresponder. With tofacitinib ongoing, many expanded lesional clones persisted in both scalp and blood. Tissue-resident alphabeta T cells belonging to normal skin likewise get sequenced within scalp specimens.

Isolated RNA was reverse transcribed into cDNA used as the sequencing template. Only in-frame clones appear in the TCRdb table, and some are missing; sequencing was by immunoSEQ multiplex PCR. The sample holds roughly 190,000 clones, around three fifths seen once. Trimming removed 5 bases at V and 6 bases at J, with 11 bases between. The germline CDR1 and CDR2 sequences are MNHEY and SMNVEV (reference sequence). The CDR3 contains 12 residues. The treatment here: oral pan-JAK inhibitor, 5-10 mg twice daily. As part of sample collection, lesional scalp punch biopsies and peripheral blood were taken from alopecia areata patients.

The chain links TRBV27 to TRBJ2-7, with D uncertain. This receptor was identified in a human donor with alopecia areata. Sequencing was performed on CD4+ T cells sorted from blood, taken around week 50, from a patient treated with tofacitinib. CDR3 coding DNA: TGTGCCAGCAGTCCCCTGGGGTTCGAGCAGTACTTC. Translation: CASSPLGFEQYF.